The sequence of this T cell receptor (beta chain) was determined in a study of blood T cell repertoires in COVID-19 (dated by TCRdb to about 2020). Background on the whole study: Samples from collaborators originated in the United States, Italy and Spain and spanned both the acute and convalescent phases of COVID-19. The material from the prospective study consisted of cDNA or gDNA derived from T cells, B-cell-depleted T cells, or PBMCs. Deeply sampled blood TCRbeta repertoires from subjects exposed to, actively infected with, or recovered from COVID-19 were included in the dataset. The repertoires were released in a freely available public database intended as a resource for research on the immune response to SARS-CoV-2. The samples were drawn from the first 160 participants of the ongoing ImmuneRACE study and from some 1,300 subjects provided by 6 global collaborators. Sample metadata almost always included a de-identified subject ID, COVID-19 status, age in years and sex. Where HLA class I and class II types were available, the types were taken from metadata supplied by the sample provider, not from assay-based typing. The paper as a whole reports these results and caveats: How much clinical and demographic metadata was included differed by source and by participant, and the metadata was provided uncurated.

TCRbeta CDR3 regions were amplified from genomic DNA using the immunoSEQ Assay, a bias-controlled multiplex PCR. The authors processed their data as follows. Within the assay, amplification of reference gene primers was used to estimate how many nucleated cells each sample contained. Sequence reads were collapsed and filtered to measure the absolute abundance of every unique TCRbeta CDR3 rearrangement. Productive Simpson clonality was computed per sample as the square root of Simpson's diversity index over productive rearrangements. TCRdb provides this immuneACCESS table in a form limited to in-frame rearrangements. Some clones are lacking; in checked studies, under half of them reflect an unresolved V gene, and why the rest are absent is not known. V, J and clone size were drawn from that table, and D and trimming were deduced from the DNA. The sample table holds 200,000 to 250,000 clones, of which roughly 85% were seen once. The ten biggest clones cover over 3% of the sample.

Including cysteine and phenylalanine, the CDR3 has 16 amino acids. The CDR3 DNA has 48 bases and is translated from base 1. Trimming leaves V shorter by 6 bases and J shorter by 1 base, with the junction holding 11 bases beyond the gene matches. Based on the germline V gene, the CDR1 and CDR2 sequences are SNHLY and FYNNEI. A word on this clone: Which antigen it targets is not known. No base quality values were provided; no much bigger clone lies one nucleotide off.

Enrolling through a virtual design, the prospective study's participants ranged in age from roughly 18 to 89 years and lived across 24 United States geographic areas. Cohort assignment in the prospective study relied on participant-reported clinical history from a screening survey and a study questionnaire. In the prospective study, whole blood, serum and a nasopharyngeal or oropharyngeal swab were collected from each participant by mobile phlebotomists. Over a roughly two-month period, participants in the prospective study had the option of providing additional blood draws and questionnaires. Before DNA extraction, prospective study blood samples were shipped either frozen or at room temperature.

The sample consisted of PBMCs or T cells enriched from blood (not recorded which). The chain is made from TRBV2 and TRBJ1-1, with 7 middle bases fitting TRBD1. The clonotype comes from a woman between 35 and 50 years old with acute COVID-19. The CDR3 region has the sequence CASSERGQLQNTEAFF. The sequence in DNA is TGTGCCAGCAGCGAAAGGGGACAGCTACAGAACACTGAAGCTTTCTTT. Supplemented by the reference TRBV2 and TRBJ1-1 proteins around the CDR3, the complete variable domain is EPEVTQTPSHQVTQMGQEVILRCVPISNHLYFYWYRQILGQKVEFLVSFYNNEISEKSEIFDDQFSVERPDGSNFTLKIRSTKLEDSAMYFCASSERGQLQNTEAFFGQGTRLTVV.